Shown below are 9 T cell receptor beta chains from a single sample sequenced in a study of cytomegalovirus exposure and HLA in healthy donors. TCRdb's table, derived via immunoSEQ multiplex PCR, lists solely in-frame clones and lacks some. This sample yields 220,000 or so clones, of which around nine tenths are seen a single time; more than 1% belongs to the top ten. The sample consisted of PBMCs. The receptors shown here come from a woman aged 18-30 years in good health and CMV-seronegative.

The chain links TRBV6-5 to TRBJ2-7; D is perhaps TRBD2 (5 bases). V shed 2 bases and J shed 4 bases, with 15 bases lying between them. CDR3 length: 15 amino acids. Germline lookup yields CDR1 MNHEY and CDR2 SVGAGI. Here the CDR3 DNA reads TGTGCCAGCAGTTACCAAGAGGGATCACTATACGAGCAGTACTTC. As protein: CASSYQEGSLYEQYF.

This chain's CDR3 is CASSVVWGDTEAFF. The CDR3 DNA reads as TGTGCCAGCAGTGTTGTTTGGGGGGACACTGAAGCTTTCTTT. This sequence joins TRBV2 and TRBJ1-1, with D perhaps matching TRBD1 (5 bases). The germline CDR1 and CDR2 sequences are SNHLY and FYNNEI. The CDR3 spans 14 residues. Trimming removed 4 bases at V and 3 bases at J, with 12 bases between.

This clone is a singleton in its sample. V is TRBV12-5 and J is TRBJ2-2; D may be TRBD2 (5 bases). Germline V CDR1 and CDR2: LGHNT, FRNRAP. This CDR3 spans 16 amino acids. V lost 1 base to trimming and J lost 4 bases, with 13 bases between them. The CDR3 here is CASGLDKGEGTGELFF. CDR3 sequence (DNA): TGTGCTAGTGGTTTGGATAAGGGAGAGGGCACCGGGGAGCTGTTTTTT.

This chain connects TRBV5-1 to TRBJ1-1; no firm D call. V lost 4 bases, J lost 1 base, and 11 bases lay in between. Germline V gene data show CDR1 as SGHRS and CDR2 as YFSETQ. The CDR3 contains 14 residues. The CDR3 reads CASSRSLENTEAFF. CDR3 sequence (DNA): TGCGCCAGCAGCCGAAGCCTCGAGAACACTGAAGCTTTCTTT.

This sequence joins TRBV11-2 and TRBJ2-5; TRBD2 is a possible D gene (5 bases). The V end lost 4 bases, the J end lost 2 bases, and 5 bases lay between the germline ends. The germline CDR1 and CDR2 sequences are SGHAT and FQNNGV. CDR3 length equals 12 residues. The CDR3 nucleotides read TGTGCCAGCAGCTCGGGACAAGAGACCCAGTACTTC. Residues: CASSSGQETQYF.

V is TRBV6-5 and J is TRBJ1-1; possible D gene TRBD1, 5 bases. Trimming took 2 bases from V and 5 from J, leaving 18 bases between them. The germline V gene has CDR1 MNHEY and CDR2 SVGAGI. The CDR3 length is 16 residues. CDR3 residues: CASSYLGAGVRTEAFF. The CDR3, as DNA: TGTGCCAGCAGTTACCTCGGGGCGGGGGTGAGGACTGAAGCTTTCTTT.

The chain is built from TRBV30 and TRBJ1-2; maybe TRBD1 (6 bases). Germline lookup yields CDR1 GTSNPN and CDR2 SVGIG (reference sequence). Trimming shortened V by 0 bases and J by 4 bases, and 12 bases separated the two germline ends. The length of the CDR3 is 14 residues. CDR3 sequence (DNA): TGTGCCTGGAGTGTACGTGGGGGCCGCTATGGCTACACCTTC. It encodes CAWSVRGGRYGYTF.

The rearrangement links TRBV9 to TRBJ2-2; D gene unclear. From germline, CDR1 is SGDLS and CDR2 YYNGEE. This CDR3 comprises 15 residues. V gave up 5 bases and J gave up 2 bases, with 13 bases separating them. The CDR3 nucleotides read TGTGCCAGCAGAGAGACAACCGGTAACACCGGGGAGCTGTTTTTT. Translated: CASRETTGNTGELFF.

The V and J genes are TRBV5-6 and TRBJ1-1; 8 bases align to TRBD1. This CDR3 contains 14 residues. CDR1 is SGHDT, CDR2 YYEEEE, per germline. Losses at the gene ends were 5 bases for V and 8 bases for J; bases not matched to a gene: 11. The CDR3 DNA sequence: TGTGCCAGCAGTTCATCCCAGGGGGCGCCGGAAGCTTTCTTT. Translating it yields CASSSSQGAPEAFF.